Presented here are 2 T cell receptor beta chains from one specimen sequenced in a study of cytomegalovirus exposure and HLA in healthy donors. Method: immunoSEQ multiplex PCR; TCRdb's copy keeps in-frame clones and lacks some. The repertoire holds 80,000 to 95,000 clones, with about 94% as singletons. The sequenced sample was PBMCs. The origin of the receptors is a woman aged 25 to 39 in good health and CMV-seropositive.

CDR3 coding DNA: TGTGCCAGCAGCTCGGGACTAGCGGGAGCTCTGTACCAAGAGACCCAGTACTTC. Amino acid sequence: CASSSGLAGALYQETQYF. The rearrangement uses TRBV7-2 and TRBJ2-5, with 14 bases that match TRBD2. The CDR3 contains 18 residues. The germline CDR1 and CDR2 sequences are SGHTA and FQGNSA. V lost 4 bases to trimming and J lost 0 bases; unmatched junction nucleotides: 7.

V is TRBV7-2 and J is TRBJ1-4, with 9 bases lining up with TRBD1. This CDR3 is 16 amino acids long. CDR1 is SGHTA, CDR2 FQGNSA, per germline. With 1 base clipped from V and 6 bases from J, the junction kept 6 bases outside the gene matches. The CDR3, as DNA: TGTGCCAGCAGCTTAGAATCACAGGGGGCGTATGAAAAACTGTTTTTT. It codes for CASSLESQGAYEKLFF.